Presented here are 21 T cell receptor beta chains from one specimen sequenced in a study of beta chain features in type 1 diabetes. Study results and caveats: Significant though moderate, a shortening of TCRB CDR3s appeared in all four CD4+ subsets of Type 1 diabetes patients.

Their recognized antigens are unknown. The isolated RNA, all of it, was reverse transcribed, so expressed TCRB transcripts were what got sequenced. Assay used: immunoSEQ multiplex PCR; TCRdb lists only in-frame clones, some missing. In the table there are tens of thousands of clones, nearly 50% of which are singletons. The sequenced material came from central memory CD4+ T cells from blood. The receptors derive from a young man with type 1 diabetes.

The chain has TRBV29-1 and TRBJ1-1; 10 bases agree with TRBD1. Germline V lookup: CDR1 SQVTM, CDR2 ANQGSEA. There are 13 residues in the CDR3. After removal of 7 bases from V and 1 base from J, the junction contained 3 bases not matched to a gene. The CDR3, as DNA: TGCAGCGGCGACAGGGGGCCGAACACTGAAGCTTTCTTT. Its translation: CSGDRGPNTEAFF.

This clone was seen only a few times. The V call is TRBV9, the J call TRBJ2-1, with a weak D call TRBD1 (6 bases). V lost 0 bases and J lost 6, with 13 bases in between. The germline gives CDR1 SGDLS, CDR2 YYNGEE. The CDR3 has 15 residues. The CDR3, as DNA: TGTGCCAGCAGCGTAGGGACCAGAGGGGGCAATGAGCAGTTCTTC. Its protein is CASSVGTRGGNEQFF.

This clone was observed a few times. The chain has TRBV20-1 and TRBJ2-1; D is perhaps TRBD1 (5 bases). In germline, CDR1 is DFQATT, CDR2 SNEGSKA (reference sequence). The CDR3 sequence is 11 residues long. V was cut by 6 bases and J by 4 bases, with 7 bases left in between. The CDR3: CSAHRYNEQFF. The CDR3 DNA reads TGCAGTGCACACAGGTACAATGAGCAGTTCTTC.

The V call is TRBV25-1, the J call TRBJ2-7, with 9 bases lining up with TRBD1. Germline values: CDR1 MGHDK, CDR2 SYGVNS. With V trimmed by 2 bases and J by 4 bases, 6 bases remained unmatched. The CDR3 covers 15 residues. This chain's CDR3 is CASSEAQGAGYEQYF. Here the CDR3 DNA reads TGTGCCAGCAGTGAAGCACAGGGGGCAGGATACGAGCAGTACTTC.

This sequence joins TRBV28 and TRBJ2-3; TRBD1 matches at 7 bases. Germline V gene data show CDR1 as MDHEN and CDR2 as SYDVKM. The length of the CDR3 is 11 residues. The ends lost 8 bases at V and 7 bases at J; junction bases unmatched: 3. The CDR3 DNA sequence: TGTGCCAGCCAGGGGGAAAATACGCAGTATTTT. It is translated as CASQGENTQYF.

This clone came up a few times. The rearrangement joins TRBV21-1 to TRBJ2-7; the table's D gene call, TRBD1, was not cross checked with the DNA. TRBV21-1 is recorded as a pseudogene. This CDR3 is built from 13 residues. CDR3 loop: CARVDREPYEQYF. The CDR3 DNA reads as TGTGCCAGGGTCGACAGGGAGCCCTACGAGCAGTACTTC.

The rearrangement uses TRBV5-1 and TRBJ2-3, with 11 bases fitting TRBD2. The J segment lost 4 bases and the V segment lost 4 bases, leaving 11 bases of the junction unmatched. Germline CDR1 reads SGHRS; CDR2 reads YFSETQ. This CDR3 contains 17 residues. The CDR3 coding sequence is TGCGCCAGCAGCGCCCTGATAGCGGGAGGGGGCCCAGATACGCAGTATTTT. Its translation: CASSALIAGGGPDTQYF.

V and J are TRBV25-1 and TRBJ2-5, with 8 bases fitting TRBD2. The CDR3 spans 12 residues. The J segment lost 5 bases and the V segment lost 6 bases, leaving 2 bases of the junction unmatched. Per the germline V gene, CDR1 is MGHDK and CDR2 is SYGVNS. In DNA, the CDR3 is TGTGCCAGCAGGACGGGGGGGGAGACCCAGTACTTC. Residues: CASRTGGETQYF.

The V and J genes are TRBV11-2 and TRBJ2-7; TRBD2 agrees at 9 bases. CDR1 is SGHAT and CDR2 is FQNNGV in the germline V gene. After removal of 1 base from V and 6 bases from J, the junction contained 13 bases not matched to a gene. The CDR3 is made up of 17 amino acids. In DNA, the CDR3 is TGTGCCAGCAGCTTAGCAGTAAGCTGGAGCGGGAGGTCCGAGCAGTACTTC. This translates into CASSLAVSWSGRSEQYF.

This clone was seen only a few times. The V gene is TRBV9, the J gene TRBJ2-5, with a weak D call TRBD2 (6 bases). Germline V gives CDR1 SGDLS, CDR2 YYNGEE. V was trimmed by 3 bases and J by 3 bases, leaving 12 bases between them. The CDR3 totals 14 residues. The CDR3 DNA sequence: TGTGCCAGCAGCGCGGGAGTAGGGGAAGAGACCCAGTACTTC. Translating gives CASSAGVGEETQYF. The full variable domain, with the rest looked up from reference TRBV9 and TRBJ2-5, is DSGVTQTPKHLITATGQRVTLRCSPRSGDLSVYWYQQSLDQGLQFLIQYYNGEERAKGNILERFSAQQFPDLHSELNLSSLELGDSALYFCASSAGVGEETQYFGPGTRLLVL.

The chain carries TRBV6-1 and TRBJ1-5; 7 nucleotides align to TRBD1. The CDR3 consists of 14 residues. The germline V gene encodes CDR1 MNHNS and CDR2 SASEGT. V lost 7 bases and J lost 1; bases outside the gene matches: 4. This CDR3 reads CASTSQGSNQPQHF. CDR3 coding DNA: TGTGCCAGCACTTCACAGGGGAGCAATCAGCCCCAGCATTTT.

This sequence joins TRBV9 and TRBJ2-5; TRBD2 aligns across 7 bases. The CDR3 is made up of 15 amino acids. V shed 2 bases, J shed 1 base, and the junction held 5 bases outside the gene matches. CDR1 and CDR2 (germline): SGDLS, YYNGEE. In nucleotides, the CDR3 is TGTGCCAGCAGCGTGGGAACTAGCGTCCAAGAGACCCAGTACTTC. This encodes CASSVGTSVQETQYF.

The chain joins TRBV7-9 to TRBJ1-1, with D uncertain. Looked up from germline, CDR1 is SEHNR and CDR2 is FQNEAQ (reference sequence). V was pared by 4 bases and J by 1 base, with 13 bases between. The CDR3 is 15 residues long. The CDR3 region is CASSSRPGANTEAFF. CDR3 in DNA: TGTGCCAGCAGCTCGAGGCCCGGCGCGAACACTGAAGCTTTCTTT.

The rearrangement links TRBV18 to TRBJ2-1; 10 nucleotides match TRBD2. The CDR3 runs to 16 residues. The junction had 5 bases not matched to a gene; V was cut back by 3 bases and J by 3 bases. The germline V gene has CDR1 KGHSH and CDR2 LQKENI. The CDR3 DNA sequence: TGTGCCAGCTCACCTTCGAGCGGGGGGGGCTACAATGAGCAGTTCTTC. Amino acid sequence: CASSPSSGGGYNEQFF. Together with reference TRBV18 and TRBJ2-1, the CDR3 gives the full variable domain: NAGVMQNPRHLVRRRGQEARLRCSPMKGHSHVYWYRQLPEEGLKFMVYLQKENIIDESGMPKERFSAEFPKEGPSILRIQQVVRGDSAAYFCASSPSSGGGYNEQFFGPGTRLTVL.

Only a few counts were recorded for this clone. The chain carries TRBV7-9 and TRBJ1-3; possible D gene TRBD1, 6 bases. Germline-derived CDR1 and CDR2 are SEHNR and FQNEAQ (reference sequence). This CDR3 has 14 residues. V lost 6 bases, J lost 0 bases, and 9 bases lay in between. The CDR3 sequence is CASRSDSSGNTIYF. DNA of the CDR3: TGTGCCAGCAGATCGGACAGCTCTGGAAACACCATATATTTT.

This sequence joins TRBV14 and TRBJ1-4; a weak D match, TRBD1 (5 bases). The length of the CDR3 is 17 residues. Trimming took 1 base from V and 8 from J, leaving 20 bases between them. Germline-derived CDR1 and CDR2 are SGHDN and FVKESK. In DNA, the CDR3 is TGTGCCAGCAGCCAAGGGGTCCAGCCGGGGGGATACGAAAAACTGTTTTTT. Translating gives CASSQGVQPGGYEKLFF.

This clone has more than one count but fewer than ten. The chain recombines TRBV19 with TRBJ1-2; 7 bases map to TRBD1. J was trimmed by 0 bases and V by 6 bases; bases with no gene match: 7. CDR1 and CDR2 from the germline V gene are LNHDA and SQIVND (reference sequence). There are 15 residues in the CDR3. The CDR3 nucleotides read TGTGCCAGTAGCAGTGGACAGGCAACTAACTATGGCTACACCTTC. It yields the protein CASSSGQATNYGYTF.

This rearrangement joins TRBV5-4 to TRBJ2-7; 7 bases match TRBD1. The CDR3 is made up of 14 amino acids. With 4 bases clipped from V and 3 bases from J, the junction kept 7 bases outside the gene matches. Germline V gene data show CDR1 as SGHNT and CDR2 as YYREEE (reference sequence). The CDR3 protein is CASSHRDRVYEQYF. The CDR3 DNA is TGTGCCAGCAGCCACCGGGACAGAGTCTACGAGCAGTACTTC.

The chain employs TRBV5-1 and TRBJ1-2; 12 bases agree with TRBD1. Trimming took 5 bases from V and 4 from J; bases not matched to a gene: 18. Per the germline V gene, CDR1 is SGHRS and CDR2 is YFSETQ. This CDR3 contains 19 residues. The CDR3 is CASRYHESGTGGFGYGYTF. CDR3 in DNA: TGCGCCAGCAGGTATCACGAGAGTGGGACAGGGGGCTTCGGCTATGGCTACACCTTC.

This chain joins TRBV11-1 and TRBJ1-1; 9 nucleotides agree with TRBD1. Germline values: CDR1 SGHAT, CDR2 FQDESV (reference sequence). The CDR3 has 13 amino acids. After removal of 4 bases from V and 5 bases from J, the junction contained 2 bases not matched to a gene. The CDR3 spells CASSWTGDTEAFF. As DNA, the CDR3 is TGTGCCAGCAGCTGGACAGGGGATACTGAAGCTTTCTTT.

The rearrangement joins TRBV7-2 to TRBJ2-5; the D gene is possibly TRBD2 (6 bases). The CDR3 totals 15 residues. Looked up from germline, CDR1 is SGHTA and CDR2 is FQGNSA. V lost 5 bases and J lost 0, with 13 bases in between. The CDR3 nucleotides are TGTGCCAGCAGCAAACTAGCAGCGTACCAAGAGACCCAGTACTTC. Amino acid sequence: CASSKLAAYQETQYF.